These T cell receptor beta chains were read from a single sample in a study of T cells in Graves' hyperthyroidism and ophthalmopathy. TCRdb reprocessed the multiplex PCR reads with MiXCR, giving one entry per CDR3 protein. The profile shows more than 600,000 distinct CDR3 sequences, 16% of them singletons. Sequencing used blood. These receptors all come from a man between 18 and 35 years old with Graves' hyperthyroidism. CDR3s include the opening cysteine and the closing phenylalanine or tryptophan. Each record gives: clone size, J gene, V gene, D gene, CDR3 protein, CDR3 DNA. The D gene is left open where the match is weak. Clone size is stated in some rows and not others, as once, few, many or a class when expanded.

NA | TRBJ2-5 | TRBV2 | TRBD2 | CASKGQRGSFQETQYF | TGTGCCAGCAAGGGGCAGCGGGGGTCCTTCCAAGAGACCCAGTACTTC
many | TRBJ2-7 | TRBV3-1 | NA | CASSPRSGNYEQYF | TGTGCCAGCAGCCCCCGGAGCGGAAACTACGAGCAGTACTTC
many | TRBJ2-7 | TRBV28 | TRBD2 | CASSSSGSTIYEQYF | TGTGCCAGCAGCTCTAGCGGGAGCACCATCTACGAGCAGTACTTC
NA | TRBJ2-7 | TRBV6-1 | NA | CATLGQTTTYEQYF | TGTGCCACCCTTGGACAAACAACAACCTACGAGCAGTACTTC
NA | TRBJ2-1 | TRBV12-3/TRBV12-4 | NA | CATQPRRDNEQFF | TGTGCCACTCAACCCCGGAGGGACAATGAGCAGTTCTTC
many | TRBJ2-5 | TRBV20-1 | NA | CSARRPLSSETQYF | TGCAGTGCCCGAAGGCCGCTCTCGTCGGAGACCCAGTACTTC
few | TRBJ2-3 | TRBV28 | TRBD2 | CASSVSPGEGIQYF | TGTGCCAGCAGTGTCTCTCCCGGGGAGGGTATCCAGTATTTT
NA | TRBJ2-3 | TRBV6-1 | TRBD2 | CASRHGGDTYTYF | TGTGCCAGCAGACACGGGGGGGACACCTACACGTATTTT
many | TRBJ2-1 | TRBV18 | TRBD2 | CASSPIVGLAGRDEQFF | TGTGCCAGCTCACCCATCGTAGGACTAGCGGGAAGGGATGAGCAGTTCTTC
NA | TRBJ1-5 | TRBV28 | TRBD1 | CASGRWDRGNQPQHF | TGTGCCAGCGGGCGGTGGGACAGGGGTAATCAGCCCCAGCATTTT
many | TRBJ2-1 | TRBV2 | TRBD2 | CASGPGRSGRPHEQFF | TGTGCCAGCGGACCTGGTAGGAGCGGGAGGCCTCATGAGCAGTTCTTC
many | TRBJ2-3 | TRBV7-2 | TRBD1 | CASSRGQGLSSTDTQYF | TGTGCCAGCAGCCGAGGACAGGGCCTTTCTAGCACAGATACGCAGTATTTT
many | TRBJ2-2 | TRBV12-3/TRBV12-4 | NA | CASSGQTSVGELFF | TGTGCCAGCAGTGGCCAGACTAGTGTCGGGGAGCTGTTTTTT
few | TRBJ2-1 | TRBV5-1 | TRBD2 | CTSSLRASGANNEQFF | TGCACCAGCAGCTTGCGCGCTAGCGGGGCCAACAATGAGCAGTTCTTC
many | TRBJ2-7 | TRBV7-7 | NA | CASSRQVNYEQYF | TGTGCTAGCAGTCGACAAGTGAACTACGAGCAGTACTTC
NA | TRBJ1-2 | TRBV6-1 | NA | CASSPTLLYGYTF | TGTGCCAGCAGTCCTACGCTACTCTATGGCTACACCTTC
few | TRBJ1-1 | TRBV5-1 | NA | CASSPGGVSGTEAFF | TGCGCCAGCAGCCCTGGAGGGGTAAGTGGCACTGAAGCTTTCTTT
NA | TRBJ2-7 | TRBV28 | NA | CASSPRGRPFYEQYF | TGTGCCAGCAGTCCAAGAGGACGACCATTTTACGAGCAGTACTTC
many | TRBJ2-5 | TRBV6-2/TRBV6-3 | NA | CASSYLREETQYF | TGTGCCAGCAGTTACCTCCGGGAGGAGACCCAGTACTTC
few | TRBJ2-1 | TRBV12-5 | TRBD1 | CASGSRDSEQGDNEQFF | TGTGCTAGTGGATCCCGGGACAGCGAACAGGGGGACAATGAGCAGTTCTTC
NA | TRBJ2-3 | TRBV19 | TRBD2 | CASMEFGGSDTQYF | TGTGCCAGTATGGAGTTCGGCGGGAGTGATACGCAGTATTTT
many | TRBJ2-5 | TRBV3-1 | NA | CASSQRPGPWDTQYF | TGTGCCAGCAGCCAGAGACCGGGCCCGTGGGACACCCAGTACTTC
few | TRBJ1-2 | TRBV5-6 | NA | CASSAPPGAIGYTF | TGTGCCAGCAGCGCCCCCCCGGGGGCAATTGGCTACACCTTC
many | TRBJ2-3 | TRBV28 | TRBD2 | CASRPSGSTDTQYF | TGTGCCAGCAGACCTAGCGGGAGCACAGATACGCAGTATTTT
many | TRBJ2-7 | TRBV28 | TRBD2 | CASTVRTLAGGEQYF | TGTGCCAGCACCGTTCGAACACTAGCGGGTGGCGAGCAGTACTTC
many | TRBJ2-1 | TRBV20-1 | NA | CSASRATNNEQFF | TGCAGTGCTAGTAGGGCGACAAACAATGAGCAGTTCTTC
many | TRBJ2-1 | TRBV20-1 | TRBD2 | CSASPVLAGVYNEQFF | TGCAGTGCTAGCCCGGTTCTAGCGGGAGTTTACAATGAGCAGTTCTTC
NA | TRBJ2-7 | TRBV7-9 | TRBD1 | CASSKWTGNTYEQYF | TGTGCCAGCAGCAAATGGACAGGGAATACCTACGAGCAGTACTTC
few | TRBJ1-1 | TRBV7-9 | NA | CASSLSGLGVAFF | TGTGCCAGCAGCTTATCCGGGCTGGGAGTAGCTTTCTTT
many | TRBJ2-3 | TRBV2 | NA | CASSDPGGTDTQYF | TGTGCCAGCAGTGATCCAGGGGGCACAGATACGCAGTATTTT
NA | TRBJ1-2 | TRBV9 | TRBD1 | CASSVTPLGGGYGYTF | TGTGCCAGCAGCGTAACCCCTTTAGGGGGCGGCTATGGCTACACCTTC
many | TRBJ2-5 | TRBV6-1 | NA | CASRNGAGTAFLETQYF | TGTGCCAGCAGAAACGGGGCCGGGACGGCCTTTCTGGAGACCCAGTACTTC
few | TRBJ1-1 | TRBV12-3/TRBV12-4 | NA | CASRHSAELEAFF | TGTGCCAGCAGGCACTCAGCGGAACTTGAAGCTTTCTTT
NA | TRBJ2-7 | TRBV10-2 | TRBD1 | CASRRGDRGREQYF | TGCGCCAGCAGGAGGGGGGACAGGGGGCGCGAGCAGTACTTC
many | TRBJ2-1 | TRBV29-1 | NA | CSVGMPNNEQFF | TGCAGCGTTGGGATGCCTAACAATGAGCAGTTCTTC
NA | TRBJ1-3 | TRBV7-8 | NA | CASSLASGHLGGHTIYF | TGTGCCAGCAGCTTAGCGTCCGGACACCTGGGGGGGCACACCATATATTTT
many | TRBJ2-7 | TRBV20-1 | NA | CSASEGGLGEQYF | TGCAGTGCTAGTGAGGGGGGCCTTGGCGAGCAGTACTTC
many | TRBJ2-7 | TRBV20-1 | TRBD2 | CSARDLAGGLLDEQYF | TGCAGTGCCAGGGATCTAGCGGGAGGACTCTTAGACGAGCAGTACTTC
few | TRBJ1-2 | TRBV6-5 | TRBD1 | CASSYLGTANSNYGYTF | TGTGCCAGCAGTTACCTCGGGACAGCGAACTCTAACTATGGCTACACCTTC
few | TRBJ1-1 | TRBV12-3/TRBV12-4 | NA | CASSRTEMNTEAFF | TGTGCCAGCAGCCGGACGGAAATGAACACTGAAGCTTTCTTT